A selection of T cell receptor beta chains follows, all from one sample in a study of T and B cells in COVID-19 patients. MiXCR, run by TCRdb on the multiplex PCR reads, gives a single entry per CDR3 protein. The table has tens of thousands of distinct CDR3 sequences, about 30% seen once. Sequenced: blood. The receptors were sampled from a human donor who had recovered from COVID-19. CDR3s include the opening cysteine and the closing phenylalanine or tryptophan. The order of the fields is D gene, J gene, V gene, clone size, CDR3 protein, CDR3 DNA. The D gene is left open where the match is weak. Clone size is not always given. Where it is, it says once, few, many or a class for expanded clones.

D gene: TRBD2
J gene: TRBJ2-1
V gene: TRBV6-5
clone size: many
CDR3 protein: CASLLAGGDNEQFF
CDR3 DNA: TGTGCCAGTCTACTAGCGGGAGGGGACAATGAGCAGTTCTTC

D gene: NA
J gene: TRBJ1-1
V gene: TRBV19
clone size: few
CDR3 protein: CASSARGGGGTEAFF
CDR3 DNA: TGTGCCAGTAGTGCCCGCGGGGGAGGGGGCACTGAAGCTTTCTTT

D gene: NA
J gene: TRBJ1-1
V gene: TRBV6-5
clone size: NA
CDR3 protein: CASTKETGTEAFF
CDR3 DNA: TGTGCCAGCACCAAAGAAACAGGGACTGAAGCTTTCTTT

D gene: NA
J gene: TRBJ2-1
V gene: TRBV5-6
clone size: many
CDR3 protein: CASSLLSSTPKQFF
CDR3 DNA: TGTGCCAGCAGCTTGCTCTCCAGTACCCCAAAGCAGTTCTTC

D gene: TRBD2
J gene: TRBJ2-1
V gene: TRBV7-9
clone size: few
CDR3 protein: CASSPGTSGRGDEQFF
CDR3 DNA: TGTGCCAGCAGCCCCGGGACTAGCGGGAGAGGGGATGAGCAGTTCTTC

D gene: TRBD2
J gene: TRBJ2-1
V gene: TRBV7-9
clone size: few
CDR3 protein: CASSLHGLDNEQFF
CDR3 DNA: TGTGCCAGCAGCTTACACGGACTAGACAATGAGCAGTTCTTC

D gene: TRBD1
J gene: TRBJ2-7
V gene: TRBV5-4
clone size: NA
CDR3 protein: CASSSTGVSYEQYF
CDR3 DNA: TGTGCCAGCAGCAGTACAGGGGTCTCCTACGAGCAGTACTTC

D gene: TRBD1
J gene: TRBJ2-7
V gene: TRBV24-1
clone size: NA
CDR3 protein: CATSETGTGPYEQYF
CDR3 DNA: TGTGCCACCAGTGAAACCGGGACAGGACCCTACGAGCAGTACTTC

D gene: NA
J gene: TRBJ1-3
V gene: TRBV15
clone size: NA
CDR3 protein: CATSRDPDSSGNTIYF
CDR3 DNA: TGTGCCACCAGCAGAGACCCCGACAGCTCTGGAAACACCATATATTTT

D gene: NA
J gene: TRBJ1-5
V gene: TRBV30
clone size: NA
CDR3 protein: CAWTPSDGRPQHF
CDR3 DNA: TGTGCCTGGACCCCATCTGACGGGCGGCCCCAGCATTTT

D gene: TRBD2
J gene: TRBJ2-7
V gene: TRBV29-1
clone size: medium-sized
CDR3 protein: CSAKTSGRGEQYF
CDR3 DNA: TGCAGCGCCAAAACTAGCGGGAGGGGAGAGCAGTACTTC

D gene: NA
J gene: TRBJ1-5
V gene: TRBV6-1
clone size: NA
CDR3 protein: CASSPGLTDQPQHF
CDR3 DNA: TGTGCCAGCAGCCCCGGATTAACGGATCAGCCCCAGCATTTT

D gene: TRBD1
J gene: TRBJ2-3
V gene: TRBV6-1
clone size: NA
CDR3 protein: CASSGEQGPQDTQYF
CDR3 DNA: TGTGCCAGCAGTGGGGAACAGGGGCCACAGGATACGCAGTATTTT

D gene: TRBD1
J gene: TRBJ2-7
V gene: TRBV11-1
clone size: medium-sized
CDR3 protein: CASSQYRGTYEQYF
CDR3 DNA: TGTGCCAGCAGCCAATACAGGGGAACCTACGAGCAGTACTTC

D gene: NA
J gene: TRBJ1-1
V gene: TRBV10-3
clone size: NA
CDR3 protein: CAISEGGSGTEAFF
CDR3 DNA: TGTGCCATCAGTGAGGGGGGTTCAGGCACTGAAGCTTTCTTT

D gene: TRBD1
J gene: TRBJ1-5
V gene: TRBV10-3
clone size: NA
CDR3 protein: CAISRTGDIGNQPQHF
CDR3 DNA: TGTGCCATCAGCCGGACAGGTGATATTGGGAATCAGCCCCAGCATTTT

D gene: TRBD1
J gene: TRBJ2-1
V gene: TRBV5-1
clone size: NA
CDR3 protein: CDSSGQGKYNEQFF
CDR3 DNA: TGTGACAGTTCCGGACAGGGGAAATACAATGAGCAGTTCTTC

D gene: NA
J gene: TRBJ1-1
V gene: TRBV30
clone size: few
CDR3 protein: CAWSRGTGRAGTTEAFF
CDR3 DNA: TGTGCCTGGAGCCGGGGAACAGGGAGAGCGGGAACCACTGAAGCTTTCTTT

D gene: TRBD2
J gene: TRBJ2-7
V gene: TRBV6-5
clone size: once
CDR3 protein: CASRYPGLAGYEQYF
CDR3 DNA: TGTGCCAGCAGATACCCCGGACTAGCGGGCTACGAGCAGTACTTC

D gene: NA
J gene: TRBJ1-2
V gene: TRBV5-1
clone size: NA
CDR3 protein: CASSLAPRSNYGYTF
CDR3 DNA: TGCGCCAGCAGCTTGGCCCCACGGTCTAACTATGGCTACACCTTC

D gene: NA
J gene: TRBJ2-2
V gene: TRBV7-9
clone size: few
CDR3 protein: CASSLVSHTGELFF
CDR3 DNA: TGTGCCAGCAGCTTAGTTTCGCACACCGGGGAGCTGTTTTTT

D gene: TRBD1
J gene: TRBJ1-1
V gene: TRBV27
clone size: NA
CDR3 protein: CAPYRGNTEAFF
CDR3 DNA: TGTGCCCCCTACAGGGGAAACACTGAAGCTTTCTTT

D gene: NA
J gene: TRBJ2-7
V gene: TRBV30
clone size: NA
CDR3 protein: CAWSESSYEQYF
CDR3 DNA: TGTGCCTGGTCGGAGAGCTCCTACGAGCAGTACTTC

D gene: NA
J gene: TRBJ2-2
V gene: TRBV9
clone size: NA
CDR3 protein: CASSVATNTGELFF
CDR3 DNA: TGTGCCAGCAGCGTAGCTACGAACACCGGGGAGCTGTTTTTT

D gene: TRBD1
J gene: TRBJ2-7
V gene: TRBV19
clone size: NA
CDR3 protein: CASSLTGVSYEQYF
CDR3 DNA: TGTGCCAGTAGTCTTACAGGGGTCTCCTACGAGCAGTACTTC

D gene: TRBD1
J gene: TRBJ1-1
V gene: TRBV7-2
clone size: NA
CDR3 protein: CASSPQGAHTEAFF
CDR3 DNA: TGTGCCAGCAGCCCACAGGGGGCACACACTGAAGCTTTCTTT

D gene: NA
J gene: TRBJ1-6
V gene: TRBV4-1
clone size: NA
CDR3 protein: CASSQEQAWAPLHF
CDR3 DNA: TGCGCCAGCAGCCAAGAACAGGCATGGGCACCCCTCCACTTT

D gene: NA
J gene: TRBJ2-7
V gene: TRBV5-6
clone size: few
CDR3 protein: CASSSGNLGEQYF
CDR3 DNA: TGTGCCAGCAGCTCGGGTAATTTGGGCGAGCAGTACTTC

D gene: TRBD2
J gene: TRBJ2-2
V gene: TRBV7-9
clone size: NA
CDR3 protein: CASRGLAGMTGELFF
CDR3 DNA: TGTGCCAGCAGGGGACTAGCGGGGATGACCGGGGAGCTGTTTTTT

D gene: TRBD2
J gene: TRBJ2-1
V gene: TRBV5-4
clone size: NA
CDR3 protein: CASSALAGDYNEQFF
CDR3 DNA: TGTGCCAGCAGCGCTCTAGCGGGGGACTACAATGAGCAGTTCTTC

D gene: TRBD1
J gene: TRBJ2-5
V gene: TRBV11-2
clone size: NA
CDR3 protein: CASRPGQGVKETQYF
CDR3 DNA: TGTGCCAGCAGGCCGGGACAGGGCGTCAAGGAGACCCAGTACTTC

D gene: NA
J gene: TRBJ2-5
V gene: TRBV29-1
clone size: medium-sized
CDR3 protein: CSVVWTGGIAGQETQYF
CDR3 DNA: TGCAGCGTTGTGTGGACAGGAGGTATAGCGGGCCAAGAGACCCAGTACTTC

D gene: NA
J gene: TRBJ1-6
V gene: TRBV4-3
clone size: few
CDR3 protein: CASSQEIGYNSPLHF
CDR3 DNA: TGCGCCAGCAGCCAAGAAATAGGGTACAATTCACCCCTCCACTTT

D gene: TRBD1
J gene: TRBJ2-2
V gene: TRBV18
clone size: many
CDR3 protein: CASLLRTGQNTGELFF
CDR3 DNA: TGTGCCAGCCTACTCCGGACAGGACAGAACACCGGGGAGCTGTTTTTT

D gene: TRBD1
J gene: TRBJ2-3
V gene: TRBV5-1
clone size: NA
CDR3 protein: CASSLGTGVRDTQYF
CDR3 DNA: TGCGCCAGCAGCTTAGGGACAGGGGTCAGGGATACGCAGTATTTT

D gene: NA
J gene: TRBJ2-7
V gene: TRBV27
clone size: few
CDR3 protein: CASSLSSYEQYF
CDR3 DNA: TGTGCCAGCAGTTTATCCAGTTACGAGCAGTACTTC

D gene: TRBD2
J gene: TRBJ2-1
V gene: TRBV13
clone size: NA
CDR3 protein: CASSFPSWGLAVPLHSYNEQFF
CDR3 DNA: TGTGCCAGCAGCTTCCCTAGCTGGGGACTAGCGGTGCCACTCCACTCCTACAATGAGCAGTTCTTC

D gene: TRBD1
J gene: TRBJ2-3
V gene: TRBV15
clone size: medium-sized
CDR3 protein: CATSVTGGATDTQYF
CDR3 DNA: TGTGCCACCAGCGTAACAGGGGGTGCCACAGATACGCAGTATTTT

D gene: NA
J gene: TRBJ2-6
V gene: TRBV28
clone size: NA
CDR3 protein: CASTQVASGANVLTF
CDR3 DNA: TGTGCCAGCACACAGGTAGCCTCTGGGGCCAACGTCCTGACTTTC

D gene: NA
J gene: TRBJ2-1
V gene: TRBV7-2
clone size: NA
CDR3 protein: CASSSPTSLHNEQFF
CDR3 DNA: TGTGCCAGCAGCTCCCCGACATCCTTGCACAATGAGCAGTTCTTC

D gene: TRBD1
J gene: TRBJ2-7
V gene: TRBV27
clone size: NA
CDR3 protein: CASSSLGTGLPYEQYF
CDR3 DNA: TGTGCCAGCAGTTCCCTGGGGACAGGGCTCCCCTACGAGCAGTACTTC

D gene: NA
J gene: TRBJ2-7
V gene: TRBV20-1
clone size: once
CDR3 protein: CSAIGRSDSYEQYF
CDR3 DNA: TGCAGTGCGATCGGAAGGTCTGACTCCTACGAGCAGTACTTC

D gene: NA
J gene: TRBJ1-2
V gene: TRBV19
clone size: NA
CDR3 protein: CASSPTGGPRGYTF
CDR3 DNA: TGTGCCAGTAGCCCCACGGGGGGCCCGCGGGGCTACACCTTC

D gene: NA
J gene: TRBJ1-4
V gene: TRBV15
clone size: many
CDR3 protein: CATSKTAATNEKLFF
CDR3 DNA: TGTGCCACCAGCAAGACAGCCGCAACTAATGAAAAACTGTTTTTT

D gene: NA
J gene: TRBJ2-2
V gene: TRBV30
clone size: many
CDR3 protein: CAWTPTYTGELFF
CDR3 DNA: TGTGCCTGGACTCCCACTTACACCGGGGAGCTGTTTTTT

D gene: TRBD1
J gene: TRBJ2-3
V gene: TRBV6-6
clone size: few
CDR3 protein: CAIQQLMTGTGVFTDTQYF
CDR3 DNA: TGTGCCATCCAGCAGTTAATGACCGGGACAGGGGTTTTCACAGATACGCAGTATTTT

D gene: TRBD1
J gene: TRBJ1-1
V gene: TRBV6-5
clone size: few
CDR3 protein: CASRTGVRTEAFF
CDR3 DNA: TGTGCCAGCAGGACAGGGGTTCGCACTGAAGCTTTCTTT